The rows below give T cell receptor beta chains drawn from one sample of a study of cytomegalovirus exposure and HLA in healthy donors. Libraries were prepared by immunoSEQ multiplex PCR; TCRdb keeps only in-frame clonotypes and omits some of them. The profile shows around 210,000 clones, around 85% of them singletons. Sequencing was done on a sample of PBMCs. The origin of the receptors is a man in his forties or fifties in good health and CMV-seronegative. Both conserved end residues are part of each CDR3. A D gene is named only where the DNA matches it firmly. The size entry is marked missing in some rows and otherwise reads once, few, many or a size class.

D: -
J: TRBJ1-2
size: -
V: TRBV2
CDR3: CASSEVTAGKSYTF
DNA: TGTGCCAGCAGTGAAGTAACGGCAGGGAAGAGCTACACCTTC

D: TRBD2
J: TRBJ2-7
size: -
V: TRBV11-2
CDR3: CASLGGVEQYF
DNA: TGTGCCAGCCTTGGGGGGGTCGAGCAGTACTTC

D: TRBD1
J: TRBJ2-7
size: -
V: TRBV27
CDR3: CASRGQGFYEQYF
DNA: TGTGCCAGCAGGGGACAGGGGTTCTACGAGCAGTACTTC

D: TRBD2
J: TRBJ2-7
size: -
V: TRBV6-5
CDR3: CASSLFRTSGPYEQYF
DNA: TGTGCCAGCAGTTTGTTCAGGACTAGCGGGCCATACGAGCAGTACTTC

D: -
J: TRBJ1-5
size: -
V: TRBV19
CDR3: CASSDDRSATNQPQHF
DNA: TGTGCCAGTAGTGACGACAGGTCCGCTACCAATCAGCCCCAGCATTTT

D: -
J: TRBJ2-7
size: -
V: TRBV11-2
CDR3: CASSFFTGYRGEQYF
DNA: TGTGCCAGCAGCTTTTTTACAGGGTATAGAGGGGAGCAGTACTTC

D: -
J: TRBJ2-4
size: -
V: TRBV11-3
CDR3: CASSYANSYLAKNIQYF
DNA: TGTGCCAGCAGCTATGCTAACAGTTACCTAGCCAAAAACATTCAGTACTTC

D: TRBD2
J: TRBJ2-7
size: -
V: TRBV28
CDR3: CASSGTSGSYEQYF
DNA: TGTGCCAGCAGCGGGACTAGCGGGTCCTACGAGCAGTACTTC

D: -
J: TRBJ1-4
size: -
V: TRBV6-6
CDR3: CASSRGDATNEKLFF
DNA: TGTGCCAGCAGTCGGGGGGATGCAACTAATGAAAAACTGTTTTTT

D: TRBD2
J: TRBJ2-5
size: -
V: TRBV9
CDR3: CASSPRGVQETQYF
DNA: TGTGCCAGCAGCCCACGGGGGGTCCAAGAGACCCAGTACTTC

D: TRBD1
J: TRBJ2-3
size: -
V: TRBV7-8
CDR3: CASSLRTGQSTDTQYF
DNA: TGTGCCAGCAGCTTAAGGACAGGGCAGAGCACAGATACGCAGTATTTT

D: TRBD1
J: TRBJ2-7
size: -
V: TRBV6-6
CDR3: CASSYYDRESYEQYF
DNA: TGTGCCAGTAGTTACTACGACAGGGAAAGCTACGAGCAGTACTTC

D: -
J: TRBJ2-7
size: -
V: TRBV6-1
CDR3: CASSGGRTYEQYF
DNA: TGTGCCAGCAGTGGCGGCAGAACCTACGAGCAGTACTTC

D: TRBD2
J: TRBJ2-5
size: few
V: TRBV19
CDR3: CASSMGLTQETQYF
DNA: TGTGCCAGTAGTATGGGACTAACACAAGAGACCCAGTACTTC

D: TRBD2
J: TRBJ2-1
size: -
V: TRBV7-9
CDR3: CASSQRDGGNEQFF
DNA: TGTGCCAGCAGCCAGCGGGACGGGGGCAATGAGCAGTTCTTC

D: -
J: TRBJ1-5
size: once
V: TRBV19
CDR3: CASSSLSGGKGDQPQHF
DNA: TGTGCCAGTAGTTCTCTATCTGGAGGGAAAGGGGATCAGCCCCAGCATTTT

D: -
J: TRBJ2-7
size: -
V: TRBV7-9
CDR3: CASSRGKSAYEQYF
DNA: TGTGCCAGCAGCCGGGGGAAGTCCGCCTACGAGCAGTACTTC

D: TRBD2
J: TRBJ2-1
size: -
V: TRBV7-9
CDR3: CASSLVGSGRAHEQFF
DNA: TGTGCCAGCAGCTTAGTTGGAAGCGGGAGGGCCCATGAGCAGTTCTTC

D: TRBD2
J: TRBJ2-7
size: -
V: TRBV2
CDR3: CASSATSGRASSEQYF
DNA: TGTGCCAGCAGCGCCACTAGCGGGAGGGCCTCATCCGAGCAGTACTTC

D: TRBD2
J: TRBJ2-3
size: -
V: TRBV7-9
CDR3: CASSQRERTSSGDTQYF
DNA: TGTGCCAGCAGCCAAAGGGAAAGGACTAGTTCGGGTGATACGCAGTATTTT

D: -
J: TRBJ1-1
size: -
V: TRBV7-9
CDR3: CASSSQGSTEAFF
DNA: TGTGCCAGCAGCTCCCAGGGATCCACTGAAGCTTTCTTT

D: -
J: TRBJ1-5
size: -
V: TRBV5-1
CDR3: CASSPEARSNQPQHF
DNA: TGCGCCAGCAGCCCGGAGGCAAGGAGCAATCAGCCCCAGCATTTT

D: TRBD2
J: TRBJ2-4
size: -
V: TRBV6-1
CDR3: CASSGPSLAGGPRAKNIQYF
DNA: TGTGCCAGCAGTGGACCCTCACTAGCGGGAGGGCCGAGGGCCAAAAACATTCAGTACTTC

D: TRBD1
J: TRBJ2-7
size: -
V: TRBV28
CDR3: CASSLATGGMNEQYF
DNA: TGTGCCAGCAGTTTAGCGACAGGGGGCATGAACGAGCAGTACTTC

D: TRBD1
J: TRBJ1-2
size: -
V: TRBV7-2
CDR3: CASSLDGTGIRGYTF
DNA: TGTGCCAGCAGCTTAGATGGGACAGGGATTCGTGGCTACACCTTC

D: TRBD1
J: TRBJ2-2
size: once
V: TRBV4-2
CDR3: CASSPLIGGQRKNTGELFF
DNA: TGTGCCAGCAGCCCTCTTATTGGGGGACAGCGAAAGAACACCGGGGAGCTGTTTTTT

D: TRBD1
J: TRBJ2-7
size: -
V: TRBV5-1
CDR3: CASRWLTGPLYEQYF
DNA: TGCGCCAGCAGATGGCTGACAGGGCCGCTCTACGAGCAGTACTTC

D: -
J: TRBJ2-7
size: -
V: TRBV9
CDR3: CASSTAGTGAPSYEQYF
DNA: TGTGCCAGCAGCACCGCGGGAACAGGGGCCCCTTCCTACGAGCAGTACTTC

D: TRBD2
J: TRBJ2-1
size: -
V: TRBV27
CDR3: CASSLGGGGNNEQFF
DNA: TGTGCCAGCAGTTTAGGTGGCGGGGGGAACAATGAGCAGTTCTTC

D: TRBD1
J: TRBJ1-1
size: -
V: TRBV7-6
CDR3: CASSLTGGRGTEAFF
DNA: TGTGCCAGCAGCCTGACAGGGGGCAGAGGCACTGAAGCTTTCTTT

D: -
J: TRBJ2-5
size: once
V: TRBV7-2
CDR3: CASSSSGTGETQYF
DNA: TGTGCCAGCAGTTCCTCCGGGACTGGGGAGACCCAGTACTTC

D: TRBD1
J: TRBJ2-7
size: -
V: TRBV5-6
CDR3: CASSREWGTGYEQYF
DNA: TGTGCCAGCAGCAGGGAGTGGGGGACAGGCTACGAGCAGTACTTC

D: TRBD2
J: TRBJ2-1
size: -
V: TRBV5-1
CDR3: CASSVLAVGNEQFF
DNA: TGCGCCAGCAGCGTGCTAGCGGTGGGGAATGAGCAGTTCTTC

D: -
J: TRBJ2-2
size: -
V: TRBV5-5
CDR3: CASSLRGDLANTGELFF
DNA: TGTGCCAGCAGCTTGAGGGGCGACTTAGCGAACACCGGGGAGCTGTTTTTT

D: -
J: TRBJ2-1
size: -
V: TRBV13
CDR3: CASSSPGSLNEQFF
DNA: TGTGCCAGCAGCTCACCCGGGTCCTTAAATGAGCAGTTCTTC

D: -
J: TRBJ1-2
size: -
V: TRBV28
CDR3: CASGSDSSGSYGYTF
DNA: TGTGCCAGCGGGTCTGACTCCTCCGGCTCCTATGGCTACACCTTC

D: -
J: TRBJ2-5
size: -
V: TRBV14
CDR3: CASSRDLETQYF
DNA: TGTGCCAGCAGCCGGGACTTAGAGACCCAGTACTTC